This T cell receptor beta chain was observed in a study of T cell responses to AZD1222 COVID-19 vaccine. Study findings and constraints: Unmutated variant regions are reportedly targeted by nearly half of spike-specific TCRs. The study found Spike-specific TCR breadth and depth rose after two AZD1222 doses. The donor cohort was predominantly white British with a female majority, and clonal diversity may have been underestimated. Baseline serology detected seropositivity in only a handful of AZD1222 recipients.

Worth noting for this clone: Its antigen is currently unknown.

Sequenced by immunoSEQ multiplex PCR; TCRdb stores in-frame clones only, minus some. The table has about 150,000 clones, approximately 90% seen once. Trimming removed 0 bases from V and 1 base from J, with 7 bases in between. Germline assignment: CDR1 SGDLS and CDR2 YYNGEE. The CDR3 has 14 amino acids. The input for sequencing was peripheral blood, taken on day 0 of AZD1222 vaccination. This TCR was recovered from an adult in good health. The chain has TRBV9 and TRBJ1-1; D gene uncertain. The CDR3 nucleotides read TGTGCCAGCAGCGTAGCTCCAGAGAACACTGAAGCTTTCTTT. It specifies CASSVAPENTEAFF. Complete variable domain (other parts from reference TRBV9 and TRBJ1-1): DSGVTQTPKHLITATGQRVTLRCSPRSGDLSVYWYQQSLDQGLQFLIQYYNGEERAKGNILERFSAQQFPDLHSELNLSSLELGDSALYFCASSVAPENTEAFFGQGTRLTVV.